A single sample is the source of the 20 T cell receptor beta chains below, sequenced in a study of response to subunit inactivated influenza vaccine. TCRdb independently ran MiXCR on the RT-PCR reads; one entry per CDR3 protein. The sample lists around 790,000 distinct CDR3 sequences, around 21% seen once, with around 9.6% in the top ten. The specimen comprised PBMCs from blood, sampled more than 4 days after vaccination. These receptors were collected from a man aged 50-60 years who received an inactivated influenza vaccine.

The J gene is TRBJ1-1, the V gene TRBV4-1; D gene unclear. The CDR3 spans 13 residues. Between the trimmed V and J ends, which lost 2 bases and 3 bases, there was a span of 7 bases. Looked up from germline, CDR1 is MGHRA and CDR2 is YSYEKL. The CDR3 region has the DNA TGCGCCAGCAGCCAAATGGGAGACACTGAAGCTTTCTTT. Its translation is CASSQMGDTEAFF.

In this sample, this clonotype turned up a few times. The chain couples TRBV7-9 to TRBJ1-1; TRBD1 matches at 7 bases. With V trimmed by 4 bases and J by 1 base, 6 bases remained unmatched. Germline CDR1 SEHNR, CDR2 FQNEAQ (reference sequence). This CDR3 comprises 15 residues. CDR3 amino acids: CASSSYRGGNTEAFF. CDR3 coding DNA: TGTGCCAGCAGCTCATACAGGGGCGGGAACACTGAAGCTTTCTTT.

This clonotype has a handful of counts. DNA of the CDR3: TGCAGTGCTCCCCACAGGGGCACAGATACGCAGTATTTT. Residues: CSAPHRGTDTQYF. The chain uses TRBV20-1 and TRBJ2-3, with D possibly TRBD1 on 6 matching bases. Trimming took off 5 bases at V and 1 base at J, with 10 bases between the two ends. This CDR3 is built from 13 residues. CDR1 and CDR2 from the germline V gene are DFQATT and SNEGSKA (reference sequence).

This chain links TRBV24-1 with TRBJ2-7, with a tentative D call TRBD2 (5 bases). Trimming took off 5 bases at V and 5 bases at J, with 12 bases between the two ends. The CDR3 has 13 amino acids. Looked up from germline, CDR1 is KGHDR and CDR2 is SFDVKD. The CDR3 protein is CATSAPDLNEQYF. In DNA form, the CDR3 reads TGTGCCACCAGTGCCCCGGACTTGAACGAGCAGTACTTC.

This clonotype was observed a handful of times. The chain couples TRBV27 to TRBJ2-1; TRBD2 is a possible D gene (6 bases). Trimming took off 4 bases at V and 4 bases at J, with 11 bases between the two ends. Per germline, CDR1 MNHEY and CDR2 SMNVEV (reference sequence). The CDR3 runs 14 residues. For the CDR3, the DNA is TGTGCCAGCAGTTCATGGGGACTTTACAATGAGCAGTTCTTC. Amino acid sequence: CASSSWGLYNEQFF.

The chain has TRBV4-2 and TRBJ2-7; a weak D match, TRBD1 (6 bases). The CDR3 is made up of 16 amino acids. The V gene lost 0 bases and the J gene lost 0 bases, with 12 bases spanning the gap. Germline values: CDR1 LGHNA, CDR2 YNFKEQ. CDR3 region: CASSQEQGVGSYEQYF. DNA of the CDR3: TGTGCCAGCAGCCAAGAACAGGGAGTAGGCTCCTACGAGCAGTACTTC.

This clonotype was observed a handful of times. The CDR3 sequence: CAISGGQGVYEQYF. DNA for the CDR3: TGTGCCATCAGTGGGGGACAGGGTGTCTACGAGCAGTACTTC. The chain joins TRBV10-3 to TRBJ2-7, with 9 nucleotides matching TRBD1. J gave up 3 bases and V 4 bases, and 4 bases lay outside the gene matches. The CDR3 has 14 amino acids. From germline, CDR1 is ENHRY and CDR2 SYGVKD.

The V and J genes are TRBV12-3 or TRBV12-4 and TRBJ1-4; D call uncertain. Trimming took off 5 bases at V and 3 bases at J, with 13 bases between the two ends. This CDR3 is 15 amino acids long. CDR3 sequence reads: CASSPREPSNEKLFF. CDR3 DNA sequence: TGTGCCAGCAGTCCCCGGGAGCCGTCTAATGAAAAACTGTTTTTT.

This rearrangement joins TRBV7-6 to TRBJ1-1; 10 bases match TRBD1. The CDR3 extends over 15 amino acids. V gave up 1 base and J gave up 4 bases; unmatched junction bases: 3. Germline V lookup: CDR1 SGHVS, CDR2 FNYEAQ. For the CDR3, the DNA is TGTGCCAGCAGCTTAGGGGACAGGGGAAGCACTGAAGCTTTCTTT. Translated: CASSLGDRGSTEAFF.

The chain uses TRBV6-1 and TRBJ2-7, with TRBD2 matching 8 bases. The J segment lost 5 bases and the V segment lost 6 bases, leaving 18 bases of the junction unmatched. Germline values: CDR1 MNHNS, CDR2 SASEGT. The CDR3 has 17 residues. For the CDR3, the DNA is TGTGCCAGCAGACCCACTCGAACCGGGACTAGTCTGGACGAGCAGTACTTC. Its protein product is CASRPTRTGTSLDEQYF.

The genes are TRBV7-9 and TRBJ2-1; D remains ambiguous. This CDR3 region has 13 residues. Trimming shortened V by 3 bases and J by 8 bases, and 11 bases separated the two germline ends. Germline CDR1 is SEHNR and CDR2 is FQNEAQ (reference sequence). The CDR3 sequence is CASSLGLEDEQFF. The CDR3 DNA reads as TGTGCCAGCAGCTTGGGTCTCGAGGATGAGCAGTTCTTC.

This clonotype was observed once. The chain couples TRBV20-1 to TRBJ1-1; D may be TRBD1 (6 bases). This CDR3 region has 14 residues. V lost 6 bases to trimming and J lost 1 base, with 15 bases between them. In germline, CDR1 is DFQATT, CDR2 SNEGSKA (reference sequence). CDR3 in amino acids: CSATKQTGNTEAFF. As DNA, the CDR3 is TGCAGTGCCACAAAACAGACAGGGAACACTGAAGCTTTCTTT.

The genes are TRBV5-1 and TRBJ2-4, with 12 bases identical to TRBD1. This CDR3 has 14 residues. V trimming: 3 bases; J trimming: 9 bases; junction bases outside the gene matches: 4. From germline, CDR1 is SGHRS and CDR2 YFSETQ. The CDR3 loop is CASSSGQGAIIQYF. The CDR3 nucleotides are TGCGCCAGCAGCTCGGGACAGGGGGCAATCATTCAGTACTTC.

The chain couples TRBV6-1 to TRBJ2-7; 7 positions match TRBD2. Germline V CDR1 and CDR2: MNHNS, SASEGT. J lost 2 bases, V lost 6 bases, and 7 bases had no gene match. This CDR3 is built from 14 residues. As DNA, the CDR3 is TGTGCCAGCAGGGAACCGGGACTAACCTACGAGCAGTACTTC. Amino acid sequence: CASREPGLTYEQYF.

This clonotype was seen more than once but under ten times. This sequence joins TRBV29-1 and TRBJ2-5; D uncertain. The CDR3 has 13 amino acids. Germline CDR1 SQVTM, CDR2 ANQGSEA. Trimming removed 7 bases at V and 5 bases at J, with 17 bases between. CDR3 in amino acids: CSAPGPPAETQYF. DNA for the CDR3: TGCAGCGCACCGGGCCCCCCGGCGGAGACCCAGTACTTC.

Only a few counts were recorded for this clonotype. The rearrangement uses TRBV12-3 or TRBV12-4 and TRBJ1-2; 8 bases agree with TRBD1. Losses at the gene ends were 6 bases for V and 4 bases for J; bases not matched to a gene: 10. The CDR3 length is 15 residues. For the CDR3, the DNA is TGTGCCAGCAGCCCCGGACAGGGATCGGTCTATGGCTACACCTTC. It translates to CASSPGQGSVYGYTF.

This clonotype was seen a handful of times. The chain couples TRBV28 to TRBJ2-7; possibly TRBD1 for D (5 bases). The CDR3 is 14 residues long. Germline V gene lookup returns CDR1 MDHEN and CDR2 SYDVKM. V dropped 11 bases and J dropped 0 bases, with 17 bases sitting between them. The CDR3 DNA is TGTGCCGGTTCGAACAGTGACAGCTCCTACGAGCAGTACTTC. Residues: CAGSNSDSSYEQYF.

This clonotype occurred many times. CDR3: CSVEGRTGDGTQYF. For the CDR3, the DNA is TGCAGCGTTGAAGGGAGGACAGGGGATGGGACCCAGTACTTC. The chain employs TRBV29-1 and TRBJ2-5, with 9 positions matching TRBD1. The CDR3 contains 14 residues. The trim removed 1 base at V and 7 bases at J, leaving 7 bases unmatched. Germline loops: CDR1 SQVTM, CDR2 ANQGSEA.

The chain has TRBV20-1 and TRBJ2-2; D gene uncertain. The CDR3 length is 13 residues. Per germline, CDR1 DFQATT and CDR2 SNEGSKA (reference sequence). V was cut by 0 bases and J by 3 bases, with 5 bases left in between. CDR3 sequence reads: CSAREQYTGELFF. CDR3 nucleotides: TGCAGTGCTAGAGAACAGTACACCGGGGAGCTGTTTTTT.

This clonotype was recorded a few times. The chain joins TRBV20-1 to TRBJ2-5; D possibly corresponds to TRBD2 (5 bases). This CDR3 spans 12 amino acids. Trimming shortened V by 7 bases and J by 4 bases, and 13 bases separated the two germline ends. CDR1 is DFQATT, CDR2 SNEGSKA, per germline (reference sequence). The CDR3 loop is CSVMGVGETQYF. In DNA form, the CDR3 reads TGCAGTGTCATGGGAGTCGGAGAGACCCAGTACTTC.